This T cell receptor beta chain was obtained from a study of T cells after yellow fever vaccination. This clonotype has just a few counts. Antigen specificity is unknown. UMIs were added to TCR cDNA along with a universal primer site when it was made by 5'RACE template switching. Each CDR3 protein is one row after TCRdb ran MiXCR on the 5' RACE reads. Here the sample spans roughly 300,000 distinct CDR3 sequences, roughly 7.5% being singletons. CDR3 length equals 15 residues. CDR1 LGHNA and CDR2 YSLEER come from the germline V gene. J lost 3 bases, V lost 5 bases, and 8 bases had no gene match. Study-wide findings and caveats: Repertoires sorted by FACS could include abundant clonotypes that are contaminants from the bulk population. Of the clonotypes, a small share occurred in both CD4 and CD8 compartments.

The receptor's source is a man younger than 30 who received the YFV17D yellow fever vaccine. This chain joins TRBV4-3 and TRBJ1-2, with 8 bases that match TRBD1. Sequences were derived from PBMCs, sampled around 45 days after the first yellow fever vaccination. In nucleotides, the CDR3 is TGCGCCAGCAGCTTATTCAGGGGGCGCGACTATGGCTACACCTTC. The encoded protein is CASSLFRGRDYGYTF.